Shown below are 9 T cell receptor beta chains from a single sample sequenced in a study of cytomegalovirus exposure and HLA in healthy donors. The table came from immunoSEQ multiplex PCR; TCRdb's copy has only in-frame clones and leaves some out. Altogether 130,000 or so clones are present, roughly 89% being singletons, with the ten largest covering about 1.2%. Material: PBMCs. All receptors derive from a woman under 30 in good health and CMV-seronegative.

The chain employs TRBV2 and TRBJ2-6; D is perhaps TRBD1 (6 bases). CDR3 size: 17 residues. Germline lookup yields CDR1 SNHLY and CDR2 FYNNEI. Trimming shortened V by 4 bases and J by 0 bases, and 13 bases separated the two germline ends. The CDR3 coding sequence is TGTGCCAGCAGTGCGGCAGGGGCGCTCTCTGGGGCCAACGTCCTGACTTTC. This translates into CASSAAGALSGANVLTF.

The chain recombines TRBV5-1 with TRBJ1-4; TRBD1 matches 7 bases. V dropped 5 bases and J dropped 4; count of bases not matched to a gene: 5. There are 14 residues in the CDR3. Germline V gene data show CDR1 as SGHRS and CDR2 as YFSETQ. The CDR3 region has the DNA TGCGCCAGCAGTCTGGACAGGCTTAATGAAAAACTGTTTTTT. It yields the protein CASSLDRLNEKLFF.

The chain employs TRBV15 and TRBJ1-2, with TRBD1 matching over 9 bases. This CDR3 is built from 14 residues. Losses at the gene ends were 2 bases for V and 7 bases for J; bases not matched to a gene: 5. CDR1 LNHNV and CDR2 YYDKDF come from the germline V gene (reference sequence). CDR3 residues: CATSRYGTGSGYTF. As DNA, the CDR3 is TGTGCCACCAGCAGATATGGGACAGGGAGTGGCTACACCTTC.

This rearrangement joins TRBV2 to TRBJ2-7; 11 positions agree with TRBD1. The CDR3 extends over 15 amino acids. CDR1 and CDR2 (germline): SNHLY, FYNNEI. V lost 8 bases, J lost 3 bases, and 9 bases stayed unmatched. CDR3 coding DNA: TGTGCCAGCCGGACAGGGGGCCTTTTAATCTACGAGCAGTACTTC. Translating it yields CASRTGGLLIYEQYF.

CDR3 sequence (DNA): TGTGCCAGCAGCTTATTGGGACAGAGTCAAGAGACCCAGTACTTC. Translated: CASSLLGQSQETQYF. The rearrangement links TRBV13 to TRBJ2-5, with 7 bases that match TRBD1. CDR3 size: 15 residues. The V gene's germline CDR1 is PRHDT and CDR2 FYEKMQ (reference sequence). Losses at the gene ends were 2 bases for V and 2 bases for J; bases not matched to a gene: 5.

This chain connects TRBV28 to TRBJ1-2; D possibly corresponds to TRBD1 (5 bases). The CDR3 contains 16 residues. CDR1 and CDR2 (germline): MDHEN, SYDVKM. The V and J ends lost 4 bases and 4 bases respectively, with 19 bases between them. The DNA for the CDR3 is TGTGCCAGCAGTTCACCGGGACTCGTAACGGGCTATGGCTACACCTTC. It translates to CASSSPGLVTGYGYTF.

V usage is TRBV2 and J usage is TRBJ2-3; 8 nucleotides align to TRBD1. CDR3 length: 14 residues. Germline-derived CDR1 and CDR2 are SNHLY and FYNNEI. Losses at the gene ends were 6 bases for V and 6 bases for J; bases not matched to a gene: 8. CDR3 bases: TGTGCCAGCAGGAGGACAGGGACGATTGATACGCAGTATTTT. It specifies CASRRTGTIDTQYF.

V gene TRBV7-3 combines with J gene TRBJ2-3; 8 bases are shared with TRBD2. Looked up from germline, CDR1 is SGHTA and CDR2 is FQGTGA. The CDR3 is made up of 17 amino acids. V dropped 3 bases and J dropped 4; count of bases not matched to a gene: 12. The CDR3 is CASSLIGGGSVSDTQYF. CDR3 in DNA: TGTGCCAGCAGCTTGATAGGCGGGGGGTCGGTCTCAGATACGCAGTATTTT.

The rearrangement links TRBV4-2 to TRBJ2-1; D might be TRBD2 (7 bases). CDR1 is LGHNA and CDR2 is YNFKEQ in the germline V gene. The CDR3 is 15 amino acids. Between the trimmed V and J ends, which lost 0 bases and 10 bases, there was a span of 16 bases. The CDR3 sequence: CASSQDLGGADEQFF. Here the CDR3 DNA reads TGTGCCAGCAGCCAAGATTTGGGGGGGGCGGACGAGCAGTTCTTC.